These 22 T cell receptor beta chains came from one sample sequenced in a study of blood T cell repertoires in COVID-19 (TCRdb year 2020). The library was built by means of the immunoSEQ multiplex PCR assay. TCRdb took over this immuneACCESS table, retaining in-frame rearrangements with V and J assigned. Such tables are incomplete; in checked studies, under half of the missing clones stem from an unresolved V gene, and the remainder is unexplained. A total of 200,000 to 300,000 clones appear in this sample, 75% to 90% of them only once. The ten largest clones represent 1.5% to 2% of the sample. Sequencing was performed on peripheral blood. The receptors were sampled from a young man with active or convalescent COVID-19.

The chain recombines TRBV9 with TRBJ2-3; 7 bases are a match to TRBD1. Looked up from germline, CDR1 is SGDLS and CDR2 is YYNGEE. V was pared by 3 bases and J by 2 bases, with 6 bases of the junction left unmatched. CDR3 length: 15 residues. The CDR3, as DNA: TGTGCCAGCAGCGGACGGACAGGACACACAGATACGCAGTATTTT. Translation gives CASSGRTGHTDTQYF.

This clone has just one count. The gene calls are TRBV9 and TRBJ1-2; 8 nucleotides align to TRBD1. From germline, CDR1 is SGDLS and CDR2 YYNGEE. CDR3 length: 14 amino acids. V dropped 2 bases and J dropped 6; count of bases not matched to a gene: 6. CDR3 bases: TGTGCCAGCAGCGTCTCAGTACAGGGGGATGGCTACACCTTC. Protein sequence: CASSVSVQGDGYTF.

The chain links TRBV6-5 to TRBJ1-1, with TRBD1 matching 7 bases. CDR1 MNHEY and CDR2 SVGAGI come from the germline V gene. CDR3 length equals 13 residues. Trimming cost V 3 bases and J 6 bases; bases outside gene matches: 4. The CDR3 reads CASSYWQGAEAFF. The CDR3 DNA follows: TGTGCCAGCAGTTATTGGCAGGGGGCTGAAGCTTTCTTT.

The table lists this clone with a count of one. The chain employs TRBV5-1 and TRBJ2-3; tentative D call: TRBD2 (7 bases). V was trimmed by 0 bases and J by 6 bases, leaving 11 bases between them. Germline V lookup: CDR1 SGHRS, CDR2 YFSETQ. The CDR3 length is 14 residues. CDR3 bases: TGCGCCAGCAGCTTGGATGGCGGGGGCGATACGCAGTATTTT. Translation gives CASSLDGGGDTQYF.

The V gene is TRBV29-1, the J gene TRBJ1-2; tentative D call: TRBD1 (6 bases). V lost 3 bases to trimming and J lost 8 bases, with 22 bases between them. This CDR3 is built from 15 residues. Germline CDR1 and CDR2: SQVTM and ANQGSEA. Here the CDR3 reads CSVDAGDPNYQGYTF. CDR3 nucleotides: TGCAGCGTTGATGCAGGGGACCCCAACTATCAGGGCTACACCTTC.

DNA of the CDR3: TGTGCCAGCAGCTCGGGGAGCTCCTACGAGCAGTACTTC. This translates into CASSSGSSYEQYF. J is TRBJ2-7 and V is TRBV11-2; D is perhaps TRBD2 (5 bases). CDR3 size: 13 residues. Deletions cut 4 bases from V and 0 bases from J, with 7 bases between. Germline V lookup: CDR1 SGHAT, CDR2 FQNNGV.

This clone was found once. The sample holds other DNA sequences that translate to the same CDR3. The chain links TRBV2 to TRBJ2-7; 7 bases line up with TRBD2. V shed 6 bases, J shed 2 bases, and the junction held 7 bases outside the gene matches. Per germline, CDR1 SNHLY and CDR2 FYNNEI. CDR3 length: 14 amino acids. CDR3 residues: CASSDGGGTYEQYF. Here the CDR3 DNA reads TGTGCCAGCAGCGACGGCGGGGGAACCTACGAGCAGTACTTC.

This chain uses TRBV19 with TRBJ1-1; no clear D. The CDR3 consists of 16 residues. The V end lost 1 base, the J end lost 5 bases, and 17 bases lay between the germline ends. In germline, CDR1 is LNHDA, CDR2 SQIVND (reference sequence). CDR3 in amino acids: CASSIVGVGSGTEAFF. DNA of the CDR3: TGTGCCAGTAGTATAGTAGGTGTGGGTTCGGGGACTGAAGCTTTCTTT.

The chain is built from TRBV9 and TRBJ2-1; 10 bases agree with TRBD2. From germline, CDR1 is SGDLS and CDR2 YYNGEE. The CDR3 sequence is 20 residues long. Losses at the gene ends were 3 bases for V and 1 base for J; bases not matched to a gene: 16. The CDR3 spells CASSAPGGAGGPKSYNEQFF. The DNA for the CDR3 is TGTGCCAGCAGCGCTCCGGGGGGAGCGGGGGGGCCCAAGTCCTACAATGAGCAGTTCTTC.

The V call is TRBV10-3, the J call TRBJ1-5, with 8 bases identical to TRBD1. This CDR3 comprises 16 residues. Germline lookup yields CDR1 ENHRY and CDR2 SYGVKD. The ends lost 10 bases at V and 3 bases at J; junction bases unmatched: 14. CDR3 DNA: TGTGCCACGACGGACAGGGACAGGCAACACAATCAGCCCCAGCATTTT. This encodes CATTDRDRQHNQPQHF.

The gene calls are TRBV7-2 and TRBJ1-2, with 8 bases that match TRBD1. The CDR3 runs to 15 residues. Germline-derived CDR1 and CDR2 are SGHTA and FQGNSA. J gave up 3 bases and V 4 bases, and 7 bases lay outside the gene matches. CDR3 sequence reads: CASSSRRQGYYGYTF. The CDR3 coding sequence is TGTGCCAGCAGCTCACGAAGACAGGGGTACTATGGCTACACCTTC.

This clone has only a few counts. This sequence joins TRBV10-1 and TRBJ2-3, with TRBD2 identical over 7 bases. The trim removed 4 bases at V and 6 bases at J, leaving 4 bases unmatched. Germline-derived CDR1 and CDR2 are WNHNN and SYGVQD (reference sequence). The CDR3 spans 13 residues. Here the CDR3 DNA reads TGCGCCAGCAGTGTAATGGGGGGGGATACGCAGTATTTT. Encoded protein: CASSVMGGDTQYF.

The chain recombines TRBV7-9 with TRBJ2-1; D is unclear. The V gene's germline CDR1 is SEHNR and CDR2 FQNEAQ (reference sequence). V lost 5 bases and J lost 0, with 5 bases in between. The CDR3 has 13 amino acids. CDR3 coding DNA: TGTGCCAGCAGCCTGAGCTCCTACAATGAGCAGTTCTTC. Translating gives CASSLSSYNEQFF.

Here the CDR3 reads CASSADRGRTAHGYTF. The CDR3 DNA reads as TGTGCCAGCAGCGCGGACAGGGGGCGGACTGCTCACGGCTACACCTTC. This chain links TRBV5-6 with TRBJ1-2, with 11 bases fitting TRBD1. Germline CDR1 is SGHDT and CDR2 is YYEEEE. The CDR3 is made up of 16 amino acids. Trimming removed 4 bases from V and 8 bases from J; junction bases left unmatched: 13.

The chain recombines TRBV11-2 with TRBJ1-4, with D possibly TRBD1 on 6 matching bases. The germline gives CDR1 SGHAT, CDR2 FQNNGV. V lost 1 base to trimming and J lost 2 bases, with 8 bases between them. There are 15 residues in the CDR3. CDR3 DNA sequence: TGTGCCAGCAGCTTAGGGACAGAGACTAATGAAAAACTGTTTTTT. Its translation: CASSLGTETNEKLFF. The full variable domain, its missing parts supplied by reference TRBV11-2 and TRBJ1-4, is EAGVAQSPRYKIIEKRQSVAFWCNPISGHATLYWYQQILGQGPKLLIQFQNNGVVDDSQLPKDRFSAERLKGVDSTLKIQPAKLEDSAVYLCASSLGTETNEKLFFGSGTQLSVL.

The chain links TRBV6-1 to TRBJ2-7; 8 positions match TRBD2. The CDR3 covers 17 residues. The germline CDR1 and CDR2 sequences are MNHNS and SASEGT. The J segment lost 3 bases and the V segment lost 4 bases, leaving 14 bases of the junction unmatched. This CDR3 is CASSGGDGTREDYEQYF. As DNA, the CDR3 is TGTGCCAGCAGTGGGGGGGACGGGACTAGGGAAGACTACGAGCAGTACTTC.

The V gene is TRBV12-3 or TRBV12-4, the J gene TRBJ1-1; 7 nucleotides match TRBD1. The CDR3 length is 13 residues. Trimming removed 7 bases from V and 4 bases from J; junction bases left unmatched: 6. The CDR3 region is CASKKTGVTEAFF. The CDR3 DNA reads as TGTGCCAGCAAAAAAACAGGGGTCACTGAAGCTTTCTTT.

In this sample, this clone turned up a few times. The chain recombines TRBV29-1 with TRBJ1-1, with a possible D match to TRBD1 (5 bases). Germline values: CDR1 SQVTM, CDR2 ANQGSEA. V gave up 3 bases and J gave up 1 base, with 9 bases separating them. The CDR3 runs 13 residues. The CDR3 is CSVEGDSNTEAFF. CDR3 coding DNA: TGCAGCGTTGAGGGGGACTCGAACACTGAAGCTTTCTTT.

The CDR3 here is CAWSVAGESPLHF. The CDR3 DNA sequence: TGTGCCTGGAGTGTAGCAGGTGAATCACCCCTCCACTTT. The rearrangement links TRBV30 to TRBJ1-6; D gene unclear. V was trimmed by 0 bases and J by 10 bases, leaving 10 bases between them. Germline V gives CDR1 GTSNPN, CDR2 SVGIG (reference sequence). The CDR3 consists of 13 residues. The entire variable domain, with the rest obtained from reference TRBV30 and TRBJ1-6, is as follows: SQTIHQWPATLVQPVGSPLSLECTVEGTSNPNLYWYRQAAGRGLQLLFYSVGIGQISSEVPQNLSASRPQDRQFILSSKKLLLSDSGFYLCAWSVAGESPLHFGNGTRLTVT.

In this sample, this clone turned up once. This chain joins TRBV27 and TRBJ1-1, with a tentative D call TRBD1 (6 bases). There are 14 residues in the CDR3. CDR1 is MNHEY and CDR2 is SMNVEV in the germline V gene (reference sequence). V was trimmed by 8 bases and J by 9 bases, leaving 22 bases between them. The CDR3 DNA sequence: TGTGCCAGCTCTTTTGACAGGCTTAAACCCAAAGCTTTCTTT. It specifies CASSFDRLKPKAFF.

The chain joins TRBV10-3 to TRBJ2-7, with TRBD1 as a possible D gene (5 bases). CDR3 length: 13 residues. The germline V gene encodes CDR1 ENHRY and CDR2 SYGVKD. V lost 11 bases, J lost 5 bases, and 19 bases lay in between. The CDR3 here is CASQGDFPDEQYF. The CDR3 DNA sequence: TGTGCCTCTCAAGGGGATTTTCCTGACGAGCAGTACTTC.

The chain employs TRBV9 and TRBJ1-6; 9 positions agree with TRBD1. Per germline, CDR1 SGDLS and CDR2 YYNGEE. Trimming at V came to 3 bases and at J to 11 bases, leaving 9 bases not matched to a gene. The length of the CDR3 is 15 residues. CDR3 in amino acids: CASSAQPGQGAPLHF. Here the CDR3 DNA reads TGTGCCAGCAGCGCCCAGCCGGGACAGGGAGCACCCCTCCACTTT.